A selection of T cell receptor beta chains follows, all from one sample in a study of CD8+ T cells in alopecia areata. TCRdb keeps only in-frame clones here, not all; method: immunoSEQ multiplex PCR. The sample consists of 110,000 or so clones, 35% to 40% of them appearing once. Material: CD4+ T cells sorted from blood. The receptors were gathered from a human donor with alopecia areata. Both conserved end residues are part of each CDR3. A D gene is named only where the DNA matches it firmly. Only part of the rows carry a size: once, few, many, or a class if the clone is expanded.

d_gene | j_gene | v_gene | abundance | CDR3aa | CDR3nt
TRBD1 | TRBJ2-3 | TRBV7-2 | few | CASSLEGQRDTQYF | TGTGCCAGCAGCTTAGAGGGACAGCGGGATACGCAGTATTTT
. | TRBJ1-2 | TRBV5-1 | . | CASSLSEGLYGYTF | TGCGCCAGCAGCTTGTCCGAGGGATTATATGGCTACACCTTC
TRBD1 | TRBJ1-4 | TRBV28 | few | CASSQYSGGTNEKLFF | TGTGCCAGCAGCCAGTACTCAGGGGGCACTAATGAAAAACTGTTTTTT
. | TRBJ1-1 | TRBV9 | few | CASSVGQMNTEAFF | TGTGCCAGCAGCGTAGGTCAGATGAACACTGAAGCTTTCTTT
. | TRBJ2-7 | TRBV5-1 | . | CASSLASRTAPYEQYF | TGCGCCAGCAGCTTGGCCTCAAGGACAGCGCCCTACGAGCAGTACTTC
TRBD1 | TRBJ2-7 | TRBV27 | . | CASSLSSGTVHEQYF | TGTGCCAGCAGTTTATCCTCCGGGACAGTCCACGAGCAGTACTTC
TRBD1 | TRBJ2-5 | TRBV27 | . | CASSLTGLRETQYF | TGTGCCAGCAGTTTGACAGGGTTACGGGAGACCCAGTACTTC
TRBD1 | TRBJ2-7 | TRBV7-2 | few | CASSLAGTGGYEQYF | TGTGCCAGCAGCTTGGCCGGGACAGGGGGCTACGAGCAGTACTTC
. | TRBJ2-5 | TRBV20-1 | . | CSARRGETQYF | TGCAGTGCTAGAAGGGGGGAGACCCAGTACTTC
. | TRBJ2-7 | TRBV5-4 | . | CASSYQAAYEQYF | TGTGCCAGCAGTTATCAGGCCGCCTACGAGCAGTACTTC
. | TRBJ2-7 | TRBV11-2 | . | CASSLLALNSYEQYF | TGTGCCAGCAGCCTTCTAGCGCTGAACTCCTACGAGCAGTACTTC
. | TRBJ1-5 | TRBV29-1 | . | CSVGQASNQPQHF | TGCAGCGTTGGCCAGGCTAGCAATCAGCCCCAGCATTTT
TRBD2 | TRBJ2-7 | TRBV28 | few | CASSPGTSLYEQYF | TGTGCCAGCAGTCCCGGGACTAGCCTCTACGAGCAGTACTTC
TRBD2 | TRBJ2-3 | TRBV29-1 | . | CSVDSLAGGLTQYF | TGCAGCGTTGACAGCCTAGCGGGGGGCCTTACGCAGTATTTT
. | TRBJ1-1 | TRBV29-1 | few | CSGRTVNTEAFF | TGCAGCGGGCGGACAGTTAACACTGAAGCTTTCTTT
. | TRBJ1-1 | TRBV29-1 | few | CSVDLSNTEAFF | TGCAGCGTTGATTTGTCGAACACTGAAGCTTTCTTT
. | TRBJ2-3 | TRBV4-2 | . | CASSRDTDTQYF | TGTGCCAGCAGCCGAGACACAGATACGCAGTATTTT
. | TRBJ2-1 | TRBV27 | . | CASEFDRDGYNEQFF | TGTGCCAGCGAGTTTGACCGGGACGGTTACAATGAGCAGTTCTTC